This T cell receptor (beta chain) originates from a study of T-cell reconstitution after alpha-beta-depleted transplantation in children. Study findings and constraints: Several patients had high TCRbeta diversity at day 60; it came from surviving recipient T cells and thymic progenitors. Counts and diversity of T cells one year after transplant came mostly from newly produced T cells. Expanded graft clones, several hundred of them, were reportedly the source of alpha-beta T cells about two months after transplant.

Unique molecular identifiers featured in how the TCRbeta library was prepared. TCRdb independently ran MiXCR on the PCR reads; one entry per CDR3 protein. Of 200,000 to 250,000 distinct CDR3 sequences detected, around 9.9% appear once; the ten largest clones hold 28%. With regard to this clonotype: The antigen remains unidentified.

The CDR3 covers 14 residues. CDR1 is SGHTA and CDR2 is FQGNSA in the germline V gene. V was pared by 6 bases and J by 6 bases, with 9 bases of the junction left unmatched. The clonotype comes from a child younger than two with acute myeloid leukemia, due to receive a stem cell transplant. The material sequenced was PBMCs, taken before TCRalphabeta/CD19-depleted stem cell transplant. This chain uses TRBV7-2 with TRBJ1-2, with 8 bases lining up with TRBD1. The CDR3 loop reads CASSLDRAHNGYTF. DNA for the CDR3: TGTGCCAGCAGTCTGGACAGGGCCCACAATGGCTACACCTTC.